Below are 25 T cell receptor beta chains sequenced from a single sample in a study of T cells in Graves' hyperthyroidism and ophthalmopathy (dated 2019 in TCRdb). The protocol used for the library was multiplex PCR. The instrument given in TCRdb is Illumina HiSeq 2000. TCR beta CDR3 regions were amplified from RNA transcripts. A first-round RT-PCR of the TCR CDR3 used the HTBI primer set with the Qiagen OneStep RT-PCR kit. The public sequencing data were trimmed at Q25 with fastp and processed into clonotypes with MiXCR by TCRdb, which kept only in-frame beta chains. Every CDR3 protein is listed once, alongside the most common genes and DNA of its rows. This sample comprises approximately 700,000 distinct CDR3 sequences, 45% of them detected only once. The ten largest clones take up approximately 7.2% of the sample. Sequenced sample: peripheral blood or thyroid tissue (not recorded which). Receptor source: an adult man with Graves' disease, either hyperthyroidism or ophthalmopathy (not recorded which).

The CDR3 sequence is CASSNPGPREQYF. Written as DNA, the CDR3 is TGTGCCAGTAGTAATCCGGGACCGCGGGAGCAGTACTTC. The chain carries TRBV19 and TRBJ2-7; the D gene could be TRBD1 or TRBD2 (5 bases each). The germline V and J ends were trimmed by 4 bases and 7 bases, with 14 bases remaining between them. The CDR3 totals 13 residues. The germline gives CDR1 LNHDA, CDR2 SQIVND (reference sequence).

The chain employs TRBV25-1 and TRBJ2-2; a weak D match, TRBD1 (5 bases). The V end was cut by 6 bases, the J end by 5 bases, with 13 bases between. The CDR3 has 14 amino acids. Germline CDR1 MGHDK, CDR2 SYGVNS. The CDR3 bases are TGTGCCAGCAGAGCAGGGATAGGGACCGGGGAGCTGTTTTTT. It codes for CASRAGIGTGELFF.

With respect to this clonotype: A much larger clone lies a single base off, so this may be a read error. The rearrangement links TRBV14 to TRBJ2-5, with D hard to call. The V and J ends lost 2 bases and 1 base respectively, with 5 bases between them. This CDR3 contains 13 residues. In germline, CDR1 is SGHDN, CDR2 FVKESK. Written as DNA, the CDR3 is TGTGCCAGCAGCCAAAACGGCCAAGAGACCCAGTACTTC. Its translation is CASSQNGQETQYF.

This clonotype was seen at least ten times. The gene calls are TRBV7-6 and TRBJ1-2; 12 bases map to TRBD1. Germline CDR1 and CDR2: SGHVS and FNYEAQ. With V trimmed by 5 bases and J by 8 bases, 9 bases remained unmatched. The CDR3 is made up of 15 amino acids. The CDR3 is CASSPPGTGGYGYTF. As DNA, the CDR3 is TGTGCCAGCAGCCCCCCCGGGACAGGGGGCTACGGCTACACCTTC.

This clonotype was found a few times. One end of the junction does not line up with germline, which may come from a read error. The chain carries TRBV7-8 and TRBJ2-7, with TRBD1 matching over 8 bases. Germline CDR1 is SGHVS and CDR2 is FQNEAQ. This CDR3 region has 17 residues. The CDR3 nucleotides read TGTGCCAGCAGCTTAGCGTCCGGACAGGGCCAGGCCCCCGGGGAGTGCTTC. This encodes CASSLASGQGQAPGECF.

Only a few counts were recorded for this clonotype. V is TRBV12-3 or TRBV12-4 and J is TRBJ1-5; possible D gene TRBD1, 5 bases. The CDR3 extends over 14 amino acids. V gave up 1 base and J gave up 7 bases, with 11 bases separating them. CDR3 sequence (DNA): TGTGCCAGCAGTTTAGGCCCAGGGCTGCAGCCCCAGCATTTT. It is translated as CASSLGPGLQPQHF.

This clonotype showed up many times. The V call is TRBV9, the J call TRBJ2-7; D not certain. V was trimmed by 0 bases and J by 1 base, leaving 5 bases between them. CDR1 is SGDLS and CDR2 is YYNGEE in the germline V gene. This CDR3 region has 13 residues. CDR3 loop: CASSVEGSYEQYF. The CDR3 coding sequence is TGTGCCAGCAGCGTAGAAGGTTCCTACGAGCAGTACTTC.

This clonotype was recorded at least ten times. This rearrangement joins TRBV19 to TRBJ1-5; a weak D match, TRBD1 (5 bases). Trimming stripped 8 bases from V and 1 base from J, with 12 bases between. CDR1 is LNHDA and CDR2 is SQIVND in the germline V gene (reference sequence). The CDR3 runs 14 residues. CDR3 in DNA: TGTGCCAGTGACGACAGAACCAGCAATCAGCCCCAGCATTTT. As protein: CASDDRTSNQPQHF.

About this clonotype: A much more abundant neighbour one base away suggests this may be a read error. CDR3: CASRGRQAYGYTF. DNA of the CDR3: TGTGCCAGCAGAGGGCGACAGGCATATGGCTACACCTTC. The chain joins TRBV2 to TRBJ1-2, with a tentative D call TRBD1 (6 bases). Trimming pared 6 bases from V and 5 bases from J, leaving 13 bases between. Germline CDR1 is SNHLY and CDR2 is FYNNEI. The CDR3 has 13 residues.

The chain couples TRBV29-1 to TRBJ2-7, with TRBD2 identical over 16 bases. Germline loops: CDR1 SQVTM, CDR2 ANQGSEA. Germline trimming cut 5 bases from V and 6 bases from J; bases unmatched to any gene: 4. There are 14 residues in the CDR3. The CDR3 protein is CSVIGTSGRVEQYF. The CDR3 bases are TGCAGCGTTATTGGGACTAGCGGGAGGGTCGAGCAGTACTTC.

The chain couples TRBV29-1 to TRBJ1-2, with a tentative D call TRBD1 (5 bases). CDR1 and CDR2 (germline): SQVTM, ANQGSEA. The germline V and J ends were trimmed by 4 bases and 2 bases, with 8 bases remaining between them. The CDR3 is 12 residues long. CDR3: CSVVGGNYGYTF. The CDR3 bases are TGCAGCGTTGTTGGGGGAAACTATGGCTACACCTTC.

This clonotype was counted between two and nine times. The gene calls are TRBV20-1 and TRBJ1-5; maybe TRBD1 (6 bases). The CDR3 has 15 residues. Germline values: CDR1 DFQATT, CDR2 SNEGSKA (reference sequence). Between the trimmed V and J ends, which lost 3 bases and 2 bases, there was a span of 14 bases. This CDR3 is CSASIGQGRNQPQHF. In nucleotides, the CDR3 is TGCAGTGCTAGCATCGGGCAGGGGCGCAATCAGCCCCAGCATTTT.

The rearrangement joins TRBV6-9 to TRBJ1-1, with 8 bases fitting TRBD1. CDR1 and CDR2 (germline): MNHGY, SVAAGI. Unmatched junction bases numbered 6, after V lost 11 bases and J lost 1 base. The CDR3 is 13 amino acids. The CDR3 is CAAAGTGNTEAFF. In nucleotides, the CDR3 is TGTGCCGCAGCCGGGACAGGGAACACTGAAGCTTTCTTT.

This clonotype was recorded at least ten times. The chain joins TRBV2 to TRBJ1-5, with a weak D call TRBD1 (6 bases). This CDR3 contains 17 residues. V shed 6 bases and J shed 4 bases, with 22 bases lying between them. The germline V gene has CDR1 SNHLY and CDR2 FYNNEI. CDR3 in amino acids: CASSHLRDRTLNQPQHF. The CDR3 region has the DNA TGTGCCAGCAGCCATCTTCGAGACAGGACCCTGAATCAGCCCCAGCATTTT.

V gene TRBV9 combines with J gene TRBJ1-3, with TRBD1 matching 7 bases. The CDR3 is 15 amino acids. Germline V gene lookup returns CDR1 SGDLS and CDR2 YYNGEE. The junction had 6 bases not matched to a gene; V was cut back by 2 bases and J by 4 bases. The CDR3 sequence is CASSVLGTAGNTIYF. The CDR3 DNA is TGTGCCAGCAGCGTCCTAGGGACAGCGGGAAACACCATATATTTT.

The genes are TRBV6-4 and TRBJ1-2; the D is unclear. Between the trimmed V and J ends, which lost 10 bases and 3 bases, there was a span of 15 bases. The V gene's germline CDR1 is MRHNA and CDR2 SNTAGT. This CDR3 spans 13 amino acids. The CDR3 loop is CAIRDRLDYGYTF. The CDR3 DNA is TGTGCCATCAGAGATAGGTTGGACTATGGCTACACCTTC.

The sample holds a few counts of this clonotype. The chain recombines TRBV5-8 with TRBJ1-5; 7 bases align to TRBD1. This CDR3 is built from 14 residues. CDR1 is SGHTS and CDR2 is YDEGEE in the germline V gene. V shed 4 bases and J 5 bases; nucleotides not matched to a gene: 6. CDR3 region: CASSRGTADQPQHF. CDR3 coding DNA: TGTGCCAGCAGCCGCGGGACAGCCGATCAGCCCCAGCATTTT.

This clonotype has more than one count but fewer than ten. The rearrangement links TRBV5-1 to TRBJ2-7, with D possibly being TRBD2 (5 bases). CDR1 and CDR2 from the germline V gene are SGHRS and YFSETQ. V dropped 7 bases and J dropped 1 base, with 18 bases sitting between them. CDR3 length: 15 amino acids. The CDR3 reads CASLLPEGRSYEQYF. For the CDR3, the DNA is TGCGCCAGCCTTTTGCCTGAGGGCAGGTCCTACGAGCAGTACTTC.

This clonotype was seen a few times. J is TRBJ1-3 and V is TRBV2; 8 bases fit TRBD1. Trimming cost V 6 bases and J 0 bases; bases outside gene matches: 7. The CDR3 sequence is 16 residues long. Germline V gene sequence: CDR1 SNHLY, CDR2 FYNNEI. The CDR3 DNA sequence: TGTGCCAGCAGGTGGGACAGGCCCTACTCTGGAAACACCATATATTTT. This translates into CASRWDRPYSGNTIYF.

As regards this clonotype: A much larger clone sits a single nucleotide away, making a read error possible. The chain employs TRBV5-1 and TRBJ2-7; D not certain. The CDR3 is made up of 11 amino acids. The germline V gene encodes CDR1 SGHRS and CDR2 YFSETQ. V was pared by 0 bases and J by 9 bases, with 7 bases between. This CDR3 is CASSLGSRQYF. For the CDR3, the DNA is TGCGCCAGCAGCTTGGGCAGTCGGCAGTACTTC.

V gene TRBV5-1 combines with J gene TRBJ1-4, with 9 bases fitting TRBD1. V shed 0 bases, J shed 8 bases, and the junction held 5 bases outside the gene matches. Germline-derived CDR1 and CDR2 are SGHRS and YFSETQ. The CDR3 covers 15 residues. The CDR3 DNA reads TGCGCCAGCAGCTTGGGTTTGGGACAGGGAGAAAAACTGTTTTTT. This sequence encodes CASSLGLGQGEKLFF.

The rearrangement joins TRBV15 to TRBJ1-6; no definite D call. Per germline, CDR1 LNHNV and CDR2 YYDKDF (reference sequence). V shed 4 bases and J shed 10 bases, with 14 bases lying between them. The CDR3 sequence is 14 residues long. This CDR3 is CATSNAGQVSPLHF. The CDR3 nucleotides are TGTGCCACCAGCAACGCAGGCCAGGTATCACCCCTCCACTTT.

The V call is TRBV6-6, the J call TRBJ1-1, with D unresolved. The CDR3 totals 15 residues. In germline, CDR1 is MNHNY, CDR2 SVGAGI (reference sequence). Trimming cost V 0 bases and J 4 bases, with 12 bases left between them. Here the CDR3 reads CASSYSQEVPTEAFF. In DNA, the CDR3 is TGTGCCAGCAGTTACTCGCAGGAGGTACCCACTGAAGCTTTCTTT.

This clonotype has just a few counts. CDR3 residues: CSASSRRRAQQETQYF. For the CDR3, the DNA is TGCAGTGCTAGCTCTAGGAGGAGGGCCCAGCAAGAGACCCAGTACTTC. The V call is TRBV20-1, the J call TRBJ2-5; the D gene is possibly TRBD2 (6 bases). Germline V gene lookup returns CDR1 DFQATT and CDR2 SNEGSKA (reference sequence). Trimming removed 3 bases at V and 2 bases at J, with 19 bases between. The CDR3 runs to 16 residues.

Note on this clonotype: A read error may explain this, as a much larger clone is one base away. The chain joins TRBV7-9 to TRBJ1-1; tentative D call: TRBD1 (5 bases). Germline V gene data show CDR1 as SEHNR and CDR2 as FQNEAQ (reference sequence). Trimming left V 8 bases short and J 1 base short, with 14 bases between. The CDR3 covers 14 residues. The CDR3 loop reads CASAQGRQNTEAFF. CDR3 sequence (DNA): TGTGCCAGCGCGCAGGGACGGCAGAACACTGAAGCTTTCTTT.